This TCR beta chain stems from a study of T cells after somatic rescue of genetic block. CDR3 length: 12 residues. The V gene's germline CDR1 is SNHLY and CDR2 FYNNEI. Trimming cost V 5 bases and J 4 bases, with 6 bases left between them. Here immunoSEQ multiplex PCR was the method, and the copy in TCRdb shows in-frame clones only, minus some. Here the sample spans approximately 110,000 clones, 85% to 95% being singletons. A single count supports this clone. Other DNA sequences from this sample encode an identical CDR3 as well. The sequencing sample was made of peripheral blood mononuclear cells (PBMCs). This TCR was recovered from a woman aged 18-29 years. V and J are TRBV2 and TRBJ1-5, with D perhaps matching TRBD1 (5 bases). The chain's CDR3 is CASSKGNQPQHF. As DNA, the CDR3 is TGTGCCAGCAGTAAGGGGAATCAGCCCCAGCATTTT. Looking up the rest from reference TRBV2 and TRBJ1-5 gives the full variable domain: EPEVTQTPSHQVTQMGQEVILRCVPISNHLYFYWYRQILGQKVEFLVSFYNNEISEKSEIFDDQFSVERPDGSNFTLKIRSTKLEDSAMYFCASSKGNQPQHFGDGTRLSIL.